A single sample is the source of the 18 T cell receptor beta chains below, sequenced in a study of OX40 agonist ivuxolimab in advanced cancers. Profiling relied on immunoSEQ multiplex PCR, and the TCRdb table lists in-frame clones only, not all of them. Counted here are fewer than 85,000 clones, more than 75% occurring once; the ten biggest clones make up about 5.9%. The sample here was CD4+ or CD8+ T cells sorted from blood, taken in a trial of the OX40 agonist ivuxolimab. These receptor sequences come from an adult with an advanced solid tumor such as melanoma, head and neck, liver or kidney cancer.

The rearrangement uses TRBV10-1 and TRBJ2-7; 8 bases are a match to TRBD1. The CDR3 is 14 residues long. V trimming: 3 bases; J trimming: 4 bases; junction bases outside the gene matches: 5. Per the germline V gene, CDR1 is WNHNN and CDR2 is SYGVQD (reference sequence). For the CDR3, the DNA is TGCGCCAGCAGTGAAGGCAGGGGGCTGTACGAGCAGTACTTC. Amino acids: CASSEGRGLYEQYF.

The V call is TRBV5-1, the J call TRBJ1-2, with D possibly being TRBD1 (5 bases). V was shortened by 0 bases and J by 2 bases, with 5 bases between the two germline ends. The CDR3 has 13 amino acids. Germline loops: CDR1 SGHRS, CDR2 YFSETQ. CDR3 bases: TGCGCCAGCAGCTTGGAGGGGAACTATGGCTACACCTTC. Protein sequence: CASSLEGNYGYTF.

The V gene is TRBV28, the J gene TRBJ1-2; D uncertain. The germline V gene encodes CDR1 MDHEN and CDR2 SYDVKM. Trimming cost V 3 bases and J 5 bases, with 7 bases left between them. The length of the CDR3 is 12 residues. CDR3 coding DNA: TGTGCCAGCAGTTTCCAGGAATATGGCTACACCTTC. Protein: CASSFQEYGYTF.

This clone is a singleton in its sample. The rearrangement uses TRBV7-2 and TRBJ2-1; D is ambiguous. The germline V and J ends were trimmed by 2 bases and 8 bases, with 10 bases remaining between them. The germline CDR1 and CDR2 sequences are SGHTA and FQGNSA. The CDR3 spans 13 residues. The CDR3 DNA reads TGTGCCAGCAGCTTAAATTCGGAGTATGAGCAGTTCTTC. It translates to CASSLNSEYEQFF.

By sample fraction, this clone is medium-sized. The chain recombines TRBV7-2 with TRBJ1-5; D gene uncertain. The V end was cut by 5 bases, the J end by 0 bases, with 5 bases between. The germline CDR1 and CDR2 sequences are SGHTA and FQGNSA. The CDR3 is made up of 13 amino acids. Written as DNA, the CDR3 is TGTGCCAGCAGCGCTAGTAGCAATCAGCCCCAGCATTTT. It specifies CASSASSNQPQHF.

The chain has TRBV4-2 and TRBJ2-7; TRBD1 aligns across 7 bases. In germline, CDR1 is LGHNA, CDR2 YNFKEQ. The trim removed 5 bases at V and 3 bases at J, leaving 4 bases unmatched. The CDR3 extends over 13 amino acids. CDR3 nucleotides: TGTGCCAGCAGCACGTCAGGGGGCTACGAGCAGTACTTC. This encodes CASSTSGGYEQYF.

This chain links TRBV28 with TRBJ2-4; possible D gene TRBD1, 6 bases. CDR1 and CDR2 (germline): MDHEN, SYDVKM. V gave up 3 bases and J gave up 1 base, with 22 bases separating them. CDR3 length equals 19 residues. This CDR3 reads CASSFQAGQWRTAKNIQYF. CDR3 sequence (DNA): TGTGCCAGCAGTTTCCAAGCAGGACAGTGGAGAACCGCCAAAAACATTCAGTACTTC.

This chain links TRBV27 with TRBJ1-6; a possible D gene is TRBD1 (5 bases). V lost 2 bases, J lost 10 bases, and 18 bases lay in between. The CDR3 has 16 amino acids. Looked up from germline, CDR1 is MNHEY and CDR2 is SMNVEV (reference sequence). The CDR3 is CASSLRDTHRGSPLHF. As DNA, the CDR3 is TGTGCCAGCAGTTTAAGGGATACCCATCGGGGCTCACCCCTCCACTTT.

The rearrangement links TRBV6-1 to TRBJ1-1; D remains ambiguous. The CDR3 totals 12 residues. Trimming left V 5 bases short and J 7 bases short, with 11 bases between. Looked up from germline, CDR1 is MNHNS and CDR2 is SASEGT. The CDR3 DNA sequence: TGTGCCAGCAGTCGCGTCGGGTTTGAAGCTTTCTTT. This gives the protein CASSRVGFEAFF.

This chain links TRBV11-3 with TRBJ2-3; unclear D gene. Trimming took off 4 bases at V and 2 bases at J, with 7 bases between the two ends. Per germline, CDR1 SGHNT and CDR2 YENEEA. The CDR3 is 13 amino acids. CDR3 amino acids: CASSSRATDTQYF. The CDR3 bases are TGTGCCAGCAGCTCCCGGGCCACAGATACGCAGTATTTT.

This rearrangement joins TRBV29-1 to TRBJ1-1, with D perhaps TRBD1 (5 bases). CDR1 SQVTM and CDR2 ANQGSEA come from the germline V gene. The CDR3 length is 11 residues. The V end lost 4 bases, the J end lost 4 bases, and 7 bases lay between the germline ends. CDR3 nucleotide sequence: TGCAGCGTTGGAGGGACCACTGAAGCTTTCTTT. Amino acids: CSVGGTTEAFF.

This chain uses TRBV6-5 with TRBJ1-3; D may be TRBD1 (5 bases). Germline CDR1 reads MNHEY; CDR2 reads SVGAGI. The CDR3 spans 16 residues. V was trimmed by 0 bases and J by 5 bases, leaving 14 bases between them. CDR3: CASSYSVGANRNTIYF. In nucleotides, the CDR3 is TGTGCCAGCAGTTACTCCGTTGGGGCCAATAGAAACACCATATATTTT.

The CDR3 region has the DNA TGCGCCAGCAGCCAAGAACTGCGGGGAAACACCATATATTTT. This encodes CASSQELRGNTIYF. This rearrangement joins TRBV4-3 to TRBJ1-3; no reliable D call. Germline V gene data show CDR1 as LGHNA and CDR2 as YSLEER. This CDR3 is 14 amino acids long. Trimming cost V 0 bases and J 4 bases, with 7 bases left between them.

V and J are TRBV19 and TRBJ1-2; no definite D call. The CDR3 extends over 13 amino acids. Trimming took off 3 bases at V and 8 bases at J, with 13 bases between the two ends. Germline V gene sequence: CDR1 LNHDA, CDR2 SQIVND (reference sequence). The CDR3 region is CASSITRTQGYTF. Written as DNA, the CDR3 is TGTGCCAGTAGTATTACCCGGACTCAAGGCTACACCTTC.

V is TRBV10-1 and J is TRBJ1-2; D is unclear. There are 13 residues in the CDR3. Germline CDR1 is WNHNN and CDR2 is SYGVQD (reference sequence). V was trimmed by 4 bases and J by 3 bases, leaving 9 bases between them. In DNA form, the CDR3 reads TGCGCCAGCAGTGGAGGGCCAGACTATGGCTACACCTTC. Protein product: CASSGGPDYGYTF.

The gene calls are TRBV7-2 and TRBJ2-4; D is ambiguous. V was pared by 5 bases and J by 4 bases, with 9 bases between. CDR3 length: 13 residues. The germline gives CDR1 SGHTA, CDR2 FQGNSA. CDR3 residues: CASSLDKKNIQYF. In DNA, the CDR3 is TGTGCCAGCAGCCTAGACAAGAAAAACATTCAGTACTTC.

This clone was seen a few times. The chain uses TRBV4-3 and TRBJ2-3, with 8 bases identical to TRBD2. In germline, CDR1 is LGHNA, CDR2 YSLEER. The V segment lost 0 bases and the J segment 4 bases; nucleotides outside the gene matches: 3. The CDR3 runs to 15 residues. The CDR3 here is CASSQDRGGADTQYF. Here the CDR3 DNA reads TGCGCCAGCAGCCAAGATCGGGGGGGAGCAGATACGCAGTATTTT.

V gene TRBV18 combines with J gene TRBJ2-3; maybe TRBD1 (5 bases). The CDR3 spans 14 residues. Germline values: CDR1 KGHSH, CDR2 LQKENI. V shed 2 bases and J shed 4 bases, with 10 bases lying between them. The CDR3 is CASSPALQADTQYF. Here the CDR3 DNA reads TGTGCCAGCTCACCAGCACTACAGGCAGATACGCAGTATTTT.